This is a list of T cell receptor beta chains from one sample in a study of T cells in tuberculosis. Assay: immunoSEQ multiplex PCR; the TCRdb copy retains only in-frame clones and omits some. Among fewer than 45,000 clones listed, nearly 95% were seen once. Material for sequencing was PBMCs. These receptors all come from a donor aged 5-35 years with latent tuberculosis or without tuberculosis infection. CDR3s include the opening cysteine and the closing phenylalanine or tryptophan. The D gene is left open where the match is weak. Clone size is not always given. Where it is, it says once, few, many or a class for expanded clones.

>NA|TRBD2|TRBJ2-3|TRBV18
TGTGCCAGCTCCCGTGGGACTAGCGGGAGTGCAGATACGCAGTATTTT
CASSRGTSGSADTQYF
>NA|TRBD1|TRBJ2-7|TRBV27
TGTGCCAGCAGTTCGACAGGGATCTACGAGCAGTACTTC
CASSSTGIYEQYF
>NA|TRBD1|TRBJ2-7|TRBV2
TGTGCCAGCAGCGTCAGGGACAGCAGCGAGCAGTACTTC
CASSVRDSSEQYF
>NA|NA|TRBJ2-3|TRBV5-6
TGTGCCAGCAGCTTGGGGCTAGGGGCCCCAACGCAGTATTTT
CASSLGLGAPTQYF
>NA|NA|TRBJ2-7|TRBV7-2
TGTGCCAGCAGCGCCTGGCCCCTCGACGAGCAGTACTTC
CASSAWPLDEQYF
>NA|NA|TRBJ1-2|TRBV7-8
TGTGCCAGCAGTCTAAATGGACAAGTCGGTGGCTACACCTTC
CASSLNGQVGGYTF
>NA|NA|TRBJ2-7|TRBV29-1
TGCAGCGTTTCAGACTACTACGAGCAGTACTTC
CSVSDYYEQYF
>once|TRBD1|TRBJ1-5|TRBV6-5
TGTGCCAGCAGTTCAGCACAGGGGAGCAATCAGCCCCAGCATTTT
CASSSAQGSNQPQHF
>NA|TRBD1|TRBJ1-5|TRBV6-7
TGTGCCAGCAGTTACCCAAGACAGGGCCGGGCCAATCAGCCCCAGCATTTT
CASSYPRQGRANQPQHF
>NA|NA|TRBJ2-1|TRBV6-1
TGTGCCAGCACAAATTCCGCGGGCAATGAGCAGTTCTTC
CASTNSAGNEQFF
>NA|TRBD2|TRBJ2-4|TRBV5-1
TGCGCCAGCAGCTGGGGACTAGCGGAAAACATTCAGTACTTC
CASSWGLAENIQYF
>NA|NA|TRBJ2-7|TRBV5-4
TGTGCCAGCAGCTTGACACGAGACTCCGCCTACGAGCAGTACTTC
CASSLTRDSAYEQYF
>NA|TRBD1|TRBJ1-2|TRBV14
TGTGCCAGCAGCTTCATCACAGGGGAATATAACTATGGCTACACCTTC
CASSFITGEYNYGYTF
>NA|NA|TRBJ1-1|TRBV5-1
TGCGCCAGCAGCTTGTGGACAGACACTGAAGCTTTCTTT
CASSLWTDTEAFF
>NA|NA|TRBJ1-5|TRBV5-6
TGTGCCAGCAGCCGGCTCGGGGGGAGCAATCAGCCCCAGCATTTT
CASSRLGGSNQPQHF
>NA|TRBD1|TRBJ1-2|TRBV10-2
TGCGCCAGCTGGGGGCAGGGGGACTATGGCTACACCTTC
CASWGQGDYGYTF
>NA|TRBD1|TRBJ1-1|TRBV6-6
TGTGCCAGCAGTGCAATACCTGGGACAGGATACACTGAAGCTTTCTTT
CASSAIPGTGYTEAFF
>NA|TRBD2|TRBJ2-1|TRBV30
TGTGCCTGGAGTGAACTAGCGGGAGTTTATGAGCAGTTCTTC
CAWSELAGVYEQFF
>NA|TRBD1|TRBJ1-2|TRBV27
TGTGCCATAAGGACAGGATTAGGCTACACCTTC
CAIRTGLGYTF
>NA|TRBD1|TRBJ1-5|TRBV5-6
TGTGCCAGCAGCTTATGGGACAGGGCTATTCAGCCCCAGCATTTT
CASSLWDRAIQPQHF
>NA|NA|TRBJ1-5|TRBV27
TGTGCCAGCAGTTTAGGGGGACACCAGCATTTT
CASSLGGHQHF
>NA|TRBD1|TRBJ2-1|TRBV6-5
TGTGCCAGCAGTCTAAGACAGGGGGCGAGGAATGAGCAGTTCTTC
CASSLRQGARNEQFF
>NA|TRBD2|TRBJ2-1|TRBV6-1
TGTGCCAGCAATAGCGGGGGGGCTGACGATGAGCAGTTCTTC
CASNSGGADDEQFF
>NA|NA|TRBJ1-5|TRBV5-8
TGTGCCAGCAGCCCAGTTGGAGCGGCCCAGCATTTT
CASSPVGAAQHF
>NA|TRBD2|TRBJ2-7|TRBV19
TGTGCCAGTAGTATGGAGGGAGGGCCCTACGAGCAGTACTTC
CASSMEGGPYEQYF
>NA|NA|TRBJ2-7|TRBV19
TGTGCCAGTAGTATAGTTGAGAACTCCTACGAGCAGTACTTC
CASSIVENSYEQYF
>NA|NA|TRBJ1-2|TRBV6-1
TGTGCCAGCAGTGACCCTACGGACAGTCTTAACTATGGCTACACCTTC
CASSDPTDSLNYGYTF
>NA|NA|TRBJ2-5|TRBV11-2
TGTGCCAGCAGCTTAGGGGGGGTTCAAGAGACCCAGTACTTC
CASSLGGVQETQYF
>NA|TRBD2|TRBJ2-3|TRBV5-1
TGCGCCAGCAGCTTCGTTCGGGAGGGCCGAACAGATACGCAGTATTTT
CASSFVREGRTDTQYF
>NA|TRBD2|TRBJ2-2|TRBV30
TGTGCCTGGATTTACAGCGGGAGTAACACCGGGGAGCTGTTTTTT
CAWIYSGSNTGELFF
>NA|TRBD2|TRBJ2-1|TRBV5-1
TGCGCCAGCAGCTTGGTTGTTAGCGGGACAAAGCGGACTGTTGAGCAGTTCTTC
CASSLVVSGTKRTVEQFF
>NA|TRBD2|TRBJ2-1|TRBV27
TGTGCCAGCGGAGCGGGAGGCACCTACAATGAGCAGTTCTTC
CASGAGGTYNEQFF
>NA|TRBD1|TRBJ2-7|TRBV18
TGTGCCAGCTCACCAAAATGGGACAGGGGCCACGAGCAGTACTTC
CASSPKWDRGHEQYF